One sample yielded the 10 T cell receptor beta chains listed below, sequenced in a study of cytomegalovirus exposure and HLA in healthy donors. 60 Vbeta and 13 Jbeta primers were used in PCR. Repertoires were generated with immunoSEQ multiplex PCR, while TCRdb's copy carries only in-frame clones and drops some. The table includes some 150,000 clones, around 81% detected once. The specimen was PBMCs. These receptor sequences come from a woman aged 30 to 39 in good health and CMV-seropositive.

V is TRBV6-5 and J is TRBJ2-1; D perhaps matches TRBD2 (6 bases). Germline loops: CDR1 MNHEY, CDR2 SVGAGI. The CDR3 spans 11 residues. V was trimmed by 8 bases and J by 9 bases, leaving 11 bases between them. The chain's CDR3 is CASAGLSEQFF. The CDR3 nucleotides read TGTGCCAGCGCGGGGCTAAGTGAGCAGTTCTTC.

This clone has a handful of counts. The chain combines TRBV30 with TRBJ2-2, with D tentatively TRBD1 (5 bases). Per the germline V gene, CDR1 is GTSNPN and CDR2 is SVGIG (reference sequence). The CDR3 loop spans 16 amino acids. The V end lost 0 bases, the J end lost 0 bases, and 11 bases lay between the germline ends. In nucleotides, the CDR3 is TGTGCCTGGAGTGTAATGGGGCTAGCGAACACCGGGGAGCTGTTTTTT. Protein product: CAWSVMGLANTGELFF.

This chain connects TRBV2 to TRBJ1-5; D is unclear. Germline CDR1 reads SNHLY; CDR2 reads FYNNEI. V was trimmed by 6 bases and J by 7 bases, leaving 25 bases between them. This CDR3 comprises 17 residues. The CDR3 region is CASSPLGSGLPGQPQHF. CDR3 in DNA: TGTGCCAGCAGCCCCCTGGGATCCGGACTACCCGGGCAGCCCCAGCATTTT. Using reference TRBV2 and TRBJ1-5 for the parts outside the CDR3, the full variable domain is EPEVTQTPSHQVTQMGQEVILRCVPISNHLYFYWYRQILGQKVEFLVSFYNNEISEKSEIFDDQFSVERPDGSNFTLKIRSTKLEDSAMYFCASSPLGSGLPGQPQHFGDGTRLSIL.

The chain uses TRBV5-1 and TRBJ2-5; TRBD2 aligns across 11 bases. The CDR3 has 17 amino acids. V shed 8 bases, J shed 1 base, and the junction held 13 bases outside the gene matches. CDR1 and CDR2 (germline): SGHRS, YFSETQ. The CDR3 DNA follows: TGCGCCAGTATCCGGGGGGGGACTAGCGGCGCCCAAGAGACCCAGTACTTC. This codes for CASIRGGTSGAQETQYF.

The chain recombines TRBV6-5 with TRBJ2-5, with TRBD2 matching 10 bases. The DNA end is a closer match to TRBJ2-7, so the J assignment may be wrong. Germline V gives CDR1 MNHEY, CDR2 SVGAGI. This CDR3 has 15 residues. The CDR3 region has the DNA TGTGCCAGCAGTTACAGCCCTAGCGGGAGTCACGAGCAGTACTTC. Protein: CASSYSPSGSHEQYF.

The gene calls are TRBV7-9 and TRBJ2-1, with a possible D match to TRBD2 (5 bases). Germline V CDR1 and CDR2: SEHNR, FQNEAQ (reference sequence). V gave up 4 bases and J gave up 7 bases, with 14 bases separating them. The CDR3 contains 14 residues. The CDR3 protein is CASSWTGRPNEQFF. The CDR3 coding sequence is TGTGCCAGCAGCTGGACGGGGAGACCGAATGAGCAGTTCTTC.

This clone appeared a single time. This chain joins TRBV7-6 and TRBJ1-5; 7 bases map to TRBD1. The CDR3 runs 16 residues. CDR1 SGHVS and CDR2 FNYEAQ come from the germline V gene. After removal of 5 bases from V and 0 bases from J, the junction contained 7 bases not matched to a gene. This CDR3 reads CASSPGTANSNQPQHF. In DNA, the CDR3 is TGTGCCAGCAGCCCGGGGACAGCAAATAGCAATCAGCCCCAGCATTTT.

In nucleotides, the CDR3 is TGTGCCAGCTCACCACTTCCGGGACAGGGGGTCTCTGGAAACACCATATATTTT. Translation: CASSPLPGQGVSGNTIYF. The rearrangement joins TRBV18 to TRBJ1-3, with 11 bases aligning to TRBD1. CDR1 KGHSH and CDR2 LQKENI come from the germline V gene. V gave up 1 base and J gave up 0 bases; unmatched junction bases: 5. The CDR3 runs to 18 residues.

This clone was recorded once. The junction differs from germline at one of its ends, possibly a read error. The chain links TRBV9 to TRBJ2-7, with D uncertain. The CDR3 runs 13 residues. The germline CDR1 and CDR2 sequences are SGDLS and YYNGEE. CDR3 coding DNA: TGTGTCAGCAGCGTAGCTCCGGGTTACGAGCAGTACTTC. Its translation: CVSSVAPGYEQYF.

The chain uses TRBV6-1 and TRBJ1-1; D gene unclear. CDR1 is MNHNS, CDR2 SASEGT, per germline. The CDR3 loop spans 11 amino acids. V was pared by 4 bases and J by 7 bases, with 7 bases between. The CDR3 here is CASSVSGEAFF. Written as DNA, the CDR3 is TGTGCCAGCAGTGTTTCGGGTGAAGCTTTCTTT.